This TCR beta chain is drawn from a study of T cells in women clearing cervical HPV infection. Whole-study context: Cases: HPV16-related CIN3 or worse on histology, a couple of invasive cancers.

On this clone: What it recognizes is unknown. The read ends 3 residues shy of where the CDR3 ends; the end is completed using the germline J gene.

Study-level findings and limits: Each sample's T-cell count was unknown, possibly confounding richness. It is unknown whether associations predate infection; no effector/memory or HPV-specific sorting.

Germline CDR1 PRHDT, CDR2 FYEKMQ (reference sequence). The CDR3 is made up of 14 amino acids. V was trimmed by 7 bases and J by 3 bases, leaving 15 bases between them. Assay used: immunoSEQ multiplex PCR; TCRdb lists only in-frame clones, some missing. The sample has about 15,000 clones. This chain joins TRBV13 and TRBJ1-1; no clear D gene. Material: blood buffy coat. The sequence derives from a woman aged 18 to 69 with a cervical HPV16 infection that either progressed to CIN3+ or cleared (not recorded which). The CDR3: CASKAGGPDTEAFF. The sequenced part of the CDR3 DNA is TGTGCCAGCAAGGCCGGCGGGCCCGACACTGAA.